This TCR beta chain was identified in a study of cytomegalovirus exposure and HLA in healthy donors. Study-wide results and limits: CMV serostatus stood as the only immune exposure information on hand. Confirmation was obtained in vitro that three CMV-associated chains are specific for CMV antigens. A missense DCLRE1C variant was associated with V- and J-gene trimming of TCR beta chains in a later analysis, and an independent cohort replicated the association.

This clone was observed a few times. Antigen specificity is unknown. Whereas donors were nominally healthy upon sampling, unrecorded immune exposures were probable. Vbeta (60) and Jbeta (13) primers were used in the PCR. Sequenced by immunoSEQ multiplex PCR; TCRdb stores in-frame clones only, minus some. Found here are about 160,000 clones, approximately 77% of them singletons; the top ten hold approximately 2.3%. Source material: PBMCs. The clonotype was recovered from a female donor in good health and CMV-seronegative.

This chain's CDR3 is CATSRPTGSGYTF. The CDR3, as DNA: TGTGCCACCAGCAGACCGACAGGATCCGGCTACACCTTC. The rearrangement uses TRBV15 and TRBJ1-2, with D possibly TRBD1 on 6 matching bases. Germline loops: CDR1 LNHNV, CDR2 YYDKDF (reference sequence). The germline V and J ends were trimmed by 2 bases and 8 bases, with 12 bases remaining between them. CDR3 length equals 13 residues.